Given below is one TCR beta chain in context. The data stem from a study of T cell changes during pregnancy in multiple sclerosis. The method was immunoSEQ multiplex PCR; TCRdb's version includes in-frame clones alone and lacks a portion of them. Among some 77,000 clones listed, around 90% were seen once. Here the sequenced sample was CD4+ T cells from peripheral blood mononuclear cells, taken before pregnancy. The clonotype was recovered from a female donor with multiple sclerosis, enrolled in a pregnancy study.

CDR3 DNA: TGTGCCAGCAGTGTTCGGCGGAATCAGCCCCAGCATTTT. Amino acids: CASSVRRNQPQHF. The chain recombines TRBV2 with TRBJ1-5; D remains unclear. Trimming removed 4 bases from V and 4 bases from J, with 8 bases in between. The germline V gene has CDR1 SNHLY and CDR2 FYNNEI. The CDR3 covers 13 residues.